This TCR beta chain was captured in a study of vaccination and CD4 T cells after COVID-19. Treatment denoted: roughly 11-day PBMC culture with coronavirus spike peptide pools or control peptides (ViraFEST assay). Scientists ran DNA taken from cultured CD4+ T cells through the Oncomine TCR Beta short-read assay for sequencing. TCRdb analysed the PCR reads with MiXCR anew, one entry per CDR3 protein. The table has some 10,000 distinct CDR3 sequences, about 48% seen once. V was cut by 1 base and J by 3 bases, with 12 bases left in between. This CDR3 comprises 15 residues. Germline V lookup: CDR1 LNHDA, CDR2 SQIVND (reference sequence). Comment on this clonotype: The antigen is undetermined.

The TCR comes from a human donor with COVID-19. Sequencing was performed on cultured CD4+ T cells from blood, taken after SARS-CoV-2 vaccination. The chain uses TRBV19 and TRBJ1-1; TRBD1 might be the D (6 bases). The CDR3 sequence: CASSIGQVYYTEAFF. As DNA, the CDR3 is TGTGCCAGTAGTATAGGACAGGTCTATTACACTGAAGCTTTCTTT. The whole variable domain, remainder taken from reference TRBV19 and TRBJ1-1, is DGGITQSPKYLFRKEGQNVTLSCEQNLNHDAMYWYRQDPGQGLRLIYYSQIVNDFQKGDIAEGYSVSREKKESFPLTVTSAQKNPTAFYLCASSIGQVYYTEAFFGQGTRLTVV.